Below, 19 T cell receptor beta chains from the same sample are listed, as sequenced in a study of T-cell reconstitution after alpha-beta-depleted transplantation in children. Preparing the TCRbeta library involved the use of unique molecular identifiers. TCRdb reanalysed the PCR reads using MiXCR and keeps one entry per CDR3 protein. The table has a few hundred thousand distinct CDR3 sequences, 9.5% to 13% seen once. The specimen was PBMCs, collected before TCRalphabeta/CD19-depleted stem cell transplant. The source of these receptors is a boy in the first two years of life with acute myeloid leukemia, due to receive a stem cell transplant.

This clonotype has ten or more counts. The rearrangement uses TRBV3-1 and TRBJ2-7, with 8 bases aligning to TRBD2. CDR3 length equals 17 residues. Trimming took 0 bases from V and 2 from J; bases not matched to a gene: 9. Per germline, CDR1 LGHDT and CDR2 YNNKEL (reference sequence). This CDR3 is CASSQDTAGTRAYEQYF. The CDR3 bases are TGTGCCAGCAGCCAAGATACGGCCGGGACTAGAGCCTACGAGCAGTACTTC.

This clonotype has a count of ten or more. This rearrangement joins TRBV7-9 to TRBJ2-7, with 8 bases aligning to TRBD1. From germline, CDR1 is SEHNR and CDR2 FQNEAQ (reference sequence). The CDR3 extends over 17 amino acids. With V trimmed by 2 bases and J by 0 bases, 9 bases remained unmatched. CDR3 nucleotide sequence: TGTGCCAGCAGCTTAACAGCTGGTGGGACAGGCTCCTACGAGCAGTACTTC. Its protein product is CASSLTAGGTGSYEQYF. The variable domain in full, completed from reference TRBV7-9 and TRBJ2-7, reads DTGVSQNPRHKITKRGQNVTFRCDPISEHNRLYWYRQTLGQGPEFLTYFQNEAQLEKSRLLSDRFSAERPKGSFSTLEIQRTEQGDSAMYLCASSLTAGGTGSYEQYFGPGTRLTVT.

This clonotype was seen a few times. This sequence joins TRBV5-1 and TRBJ2-2; 12 bases fit TRBD2. Germline V CDR1 and CDR2: SGHRS, YFSETQ. CDR3 size: 16 residues. V trimming: 4 bases; J trimming: 4 bases; junction bases outside the gene matches: 5. The CDR3 bases are TGCGCCAGCAGCGCAGGACTAGCGGGGTTCACCGGGGAGCTGTTTTTT. Residues: CASSAGLAGFTGELFF.

In its sample, this clonotype was seen many times. The V call is TRBV20-1, the J call TRBJ2-2; TRBD2 aligns across 9 bases. Trimming took 6 bases from V and 5 from J; bases not matched to a gene: 13. Germline V gene lookup returns CDR1 DFQATT and CDR2 SNEGSKA (reference sequence). The CDR3 runs to 16 residues. The CDR3: CSAQGLAGTKTGELFF. In nucleotides, the CDR3 is TGCAGTGCCCAAGGGCTAGCGGGGACAAAGACCGGGGAGCTGTTTTTT.

This clonotype was recorded many times. This chain uses TRBV12-3 or TRBV12-4 with TRBJ2-7; D is ambiguous. The CDR3 spans 13 residues. V shed 3 bases and J shed 4 bases, with 10 bases lying between them. The CDR3 reads CASSLGNGYEQYF. DNA of the CDR3: TGTGCCAGCAGTTTGGGGAACGGATACGAGCAGTACTTC.

In its sample, this clonotype was seen a few times. The chain recombines TRBV20-1 with TRBJ2-7, with TRBD2 matching over 8 bases. The CDR3 runs 15 residues. J lost 7 bases, V lost 1 base, and 12 bases had no gene match. CDR1 DFQATT and CDR2 SNEGSKA come from the germline V gene (reference sequence). This CDR3 reads CSARAYGLARGEQYF. For the CDR3, the DNA is TGCAGTGCTAGAGCCTACGGACTAGCCCGGGGGGAGCAGTACTTC.

This clonotype was recorded many times. The chain recombines TRBV29-1 with TRBJ2-2; D is uncertain. Germline V lookup: CDR1 SQVTM, CDR2 ANQGSEA. V was pared by 5 bases and J by 0 bases, with 4 bases between. This CDR3 comprises 12 residues. The CDR3 spells CSVLANTGELFF. CDR3 nucleotides: TGCAGCGTTTTAGCGAACACCGGGGAGCTGTTTTTT.

This clonotype was recorded at least ten times. The V gene is TRBV5-1, the J gene TRBJ1-4; a weak D match, TRBD1 (6 bases). Per the germline V gene, CDR1 is SGHRS and CDR2 is YFSETQ. The ends were cut back, 2 bases at V and 8 bases at J, with 16 bases in the middle. CDR3 length: 15 amino acids. CDR3: CASSLRAGAIEKLFF. In DNA form, the CDR3 reads TGCGCCAGCAGCTTACGGGCAGGGGCTATCGAAAAACTGTTTTTT.

In this sample, this clonotype turned up many times. The chain employs TRBV5-1 and TRBJ2-7; the D gene could be TRBD1 or TRBD2 (5 bases each). Looked up from germline, CDR1 is SGHRS and CDR2 is YFSETQ. CDR3 length: 16 amino acids. With 2 bases removed from V and 7 bases from J, the gap between germline ends came to 22 bases. CDR3 region: CASSLRTYRDLKEQYF. CDR3 bases: TGCGCCAGCAGCTTAAGGACATACCGGGACCTTAAGGAGCAGTACTTC.

The sample holds many counts of this clonotype. This chain's CDR3 is CAISVTDRGTGELFF. The CDR3 nucleotides read TGTGCCATCAGTGTTACAGATCGGGGCACCGGGGAGCTGTTTTTT. The chain has TRBV10-3 and TRBJ2-2, with a weak D call TRBD2 (5 bases). Germline CDR1 is ENHRY and CDR2 is SYGVKD. Trimming removed 4 bases at V and 4 bases at J, with 13 bases between. CDR3 size: 15 residues.

This clonotype has ten or more counts. This sequence joins TRBV12-3 or TRBV12-4 and TRBJ1-1; no clear D gene. The CDR3 contains 15 residues. The ends were cut back, 4 bases at V and 3 bases at J, with 15 bases in the middle. In nucleotides, the CDR3 is TGTGCCAGCAGTTCGGCCGACCAGTCCCACACTGAAGCTTTCTTT. The encoded protein is CASSSADQSHTEAFF.

This clonotype was observed a few times. This chain uses TRBV19 with TRBJ2-6, with 9 bases aligning to TRBD1. V shed 2 bases, J shed 3 bases, and the junction held 8 bases outside the gene matches. Germline V lookup: CDR1 LNHDA, CDR2 SQIVND (reference sequence). This CDR3 region has 18 residues. Here the CDR3 reads CASSIYRDRAFGANVLTF. The CDR3 DNA reads TGTGCCAGTAGTATATACCGGGACAGGGCCTTTGGGGCCAACGTCCTGACTTTC. The variable domain in full, completed from reference TRBV19 and TRBJ2-6, reads DGGITQSPKYLFRKEGQNVTLSCEQNLNHDAMYWYRQDPGQGLRLIYYSQIVNDFQKGDIAEGYSVSREKKESFPLTVTSAQKNPTAFYLCASSIYRDRAFGANVLTFGAGSRLTVL.

The V gene is TRBV7-2, the J gene TRBJ1-2, with 7 bases identical to TRBD1. After removal of 3 bases from V and 2 bases from J, the junction contained 12 bases not matched to a gene. CDR3 length: 17 amino acids. The germline V gene encodes CDR1 SGHTA and CDR2 FQGNSA. CDR3 sequence reads: CASSFLDRRTSNYGYTF. In DNA form, the CDR3 reads TGTGCCAGCAGCTTCTTGGACAGGCGTACCTCCAACTATGGCTACACCTTC. The whole variable domain, filled in from reference TRBV7-2 and TRBJ1-2, reads GAGVSQSPSNKVTEKGKDVELRCDPISGHTALYWYRQSLGQGLEFLIYFQGNSAPDKSGLPSDRFSAERTGGSVSTLTIQRTQQEDSAVYLCASSFLDRRTSNYGYTFGSGTRLTVV.

Only a few counts were recorded for this clonotype. The V gene is TRBV6-1, the J gene TRBJ2-7; D ambiguous. Trimming pared 8 bases from V and 2 bases from J, leaving 16 bases between. There are 14 residues in the CDR3. Germline V gene data show CDR1 as MNHNS and CDR2 as SASEGT. The CDR3 DNA is TGTGCCAGCGGGAACAGTAAGATTCCCTACGAGCAGTACTTC. Its protein is CASGNSKIPYEQYF.

This clonotype occurred a few times. CDR3 protein: CASSLLAQPQETQYF. The CDR3 DNA reads as TGTGCCAGCAGCTTGTTAGCGCAACCCCAAGAGACCCAGTACTTC. The chain employs TRBV5-8 and TRBJ2-5; weak D call: TRBD2 (5 bases). Germline values: CDR1 SGHTS, CDR2 YDEGEE. CDR3 size: 15 residues. The V and J ends lost 1 base and 1 base respectively, with 11 bases between them.

The sample holds many counts of this clonotype. This chain joins TRBV7-3 and TRBJ2-5, with D perhaps TRBD1 or TRBD2 (6 bases each). The germline gives CDR1 SGHTA, CDR2 FQGTGA. The ends were cut back, 4 bases at V and 3 bases at J, with 12 bases in the middle. The CDR3 length is 14 residues. The CDR3 DNA is TGTGCCAGCAGCTCCGGGGGCCCAAAAGAGACCCAGTACTTC. It codes for CASSSGGPKETQYF.

This clonotype was recorded many times. The rearrangement joins TRBV10-3 to TRBJ2-7; D gene ambiguous. This CDR3 contains 12 residues. CDR1 and CDR2 (germline): ENHRY, SYGVKD. Trimming shortened V by 10 bases and J by 3 bases, and 13 bases separated the two germline ends. CDR3 in DNA: TGTGCCACGAAGGAAGGAAACTACGAGCAGTACTTC. Protein product: CATKEGNYEQYF.

This clonotype was counted between two and nine times. This chain connects TRBV9 to TRBJ2-3; 10 bases are a match to TRBD2. The CDR3 extends over 16 amino acids. CDR1 is SGDLS and CDR2 is YYNGEE in the germline V gene. J was trimmed by 4 bases and V by 1 base; bases with no gene match: 6. CDR3 loop: CASSVYVAGGSDTQYF. The DNA for the CDR3 is TGTGCCAGCAGCGTATACGTAGCGGGGGGCTCAGATACGCAGTATTTT.

The sample holds a few counts of this clonotype. The chain combines TRBV14 with TRBJ2-1, with D tentatively TRBD1 (5 bases). CDR3 size: 16 residues. V lost 0 bases and J lost 4, with 13 bases in between. The germline V gene encodes CDR1 SGHDN and CDR2 FVKESK. The CDR3 nucleotides read TGTGCCAGCAGCCAAGATCTTGCGGACATGTACAATGAGCAGTTCTTC. It is translated as CASSQDLADMYNEQFF.